A selection of T cell receptor beta chains follows, all from one sample in a study of shared clonotypes between healthy human individuals. Data came from immunoSEQ multiplex PCR; TCRdb stores just in-frame clones and leaves some out. The sample holds some 2.4 million clones, over 85% seen once. The sequenced sample consisted of naive CD4+ T cells from PBMCs. These receptor sequences come from a man aged 18 to 30 in good health. Some clones in this sample may be carry-over from other donors' samples. The CDR3 runs from the conserved cysteine through the conserved F or W. A D gene is named only where the DNA matches it firmly. Clone size is not always given. Where it is, it says once, few, many or a class for expanded clones.

16	TRBV9	TRBJ2-1	TRBD2	NA	TGTGCCAGCAGCGTAGGGTCTAGCGGGAGGGTTAGTGAGCAGTTCTTC	CASSVGSSGRVSEQFF
16	TRBV27	TRBJ2-7	TRBD2	NA	TGTGCCAGCAGCCGTAGCGGGAGCGCCGTCCGGTACGAGCAGTACTTC	CASSRSGSAVRYEQYF
16	TRBV5-5	TRBJ1-4	NA	NA	TGTGCCAGCAGCTTGGCGTTGGGGGTAGCTTCTGAAAAACTGTTTTTT	CASSLALGVASEKLFF
17	TRBV4-3	TRBJ2-6	NA	NA	TGCGCCAGCAGCCAAGATGCAACATTGCACGGGGCCAACGTCCTGACTTTC	CASSQDATLHGANVLTF
12	TRBV21-1	TRBJ2-3	NA	NA	TGTGCCATGCGGGAGAGTGTTGATACGCAGTATTTT	CAMRESVDTQYF
17	TRBV18	TRBJ2-1	TRBD1	once	TGTGCCAGCTCACCGCGGACAGGGGATAGCTCCTACAATGAGCAGTTCTTC	CASSPRTGDSSYNEQFF
14	TRBV28	TRBJ2-5	TRBD2	NA	TGTGCCAGCAGGGCCGGGGGGGCTCGGGAGACCCAGTACTTC	CASRAGGARETQYF
14	TRBV2	TRBJ2-5	NA	NA	TGTGCCAGCAGTGAAGCCCAGGGTAGAGAGACCCAGTACTTC	CASSEAQGRETQYF
15	TRBV9	TRBJ2-7	TRBD1	NA	TGTGCCAGCAGCAGACGCCGGGACAGGGGCTACGAGCAGTACTTC	CASSRRRDRGYEQYF
12	TRBV7-2	TRBJ2-1	NA	NA	TGTGCCAGCAGCTCACAGGGCAGTGAGCAGTTCTTC	CASSSQGSEQFF
14	TRBV28	TRBJ1-1	NA	NA	TGTGCCAGCAGAACGGGGGGGATGAACACTGAAGCTTTCTTT	CASRTGGMNTEAFF
18	TRBV28	TRBJ2-3	NA	NA	TGTGCCAGCAGTTTTCCCATCGGGCGCCGACAGGCTGCAGATACGCAGTATTTT	CASSFPIGRRQAADTQYF
13	TRBV7-8	TRBJ1-2	NA	NA	TGTGCCAGCAGGGCAGGGGATGCCTATGGCTACACCTTC	CASRAGDAYGYTF
13	TRBV6-6	TRBJ1-1	NA	NA	TGTGCCAGCACCAAAACAAGTAACACTGAAGCTTTCTTT	CASTKTSNTEAFF
13	TRBV7-9	TRBJ1-4	NA	NA	TGTGCCAGCAGCTTCCCCAATGAGGAAAAACTGTTTTTT	CASSFPNEEKLFF
15	TRBV5-1	TRBJ2-7	NA	NA	TGCGCCAGCAGCATTTCTAGCCTGAGCTCCTACGAGCAGTACTTC	CASSISSLSSYEQYF
13	TRBV14	TRBJ1-1	NA	NA	TGTGCCAGCAGCCAAGATACCAGCTCTGAAGCTTTCTTT	CASSQDTSSEAFF
14	TRBV5-1	TRBJ1-3	NA	NA	TGCGCCAGCAGCGGGACGGCCTCTGGAAACACCATATATTTT	CASSGTASGNTIYF
13	TRBV7-2	TRBJ1-4	NA	NA	TGTGCCAGCAGCGGGATGTGGGGGGAAAAACTGTTTTTT	CASSGMWGEKLFF
14	TRBV29-1	TRBJ2-1	TRBD2	NA	TGCAGCGTTGGAGTGCTAGCGGGAAACAATGAGCAGTTCTTC	CSVGVLAGNNEQFF
15	TRBV5-1	TRBJ2-5	NA	once	TGCGCCAGCAGCCGGGGGCTAGCGGTCCAAGAGACCCAGTACTTC	CASSRGLAVQETQYF
15	TRBV23-1	TRBJ1-5	NA	NA	TGCGCCAGCAGTCAATTCTTCAGGGGCAATCAGCCCCAGCATTTT	CASSQFFRGNQPQHF
13	TRBV2	TRBJ1-4	NA	NA	TGTGCCAGCGGAATAAGCCGTAATGAAAAACTGTTTTTT	CASGISRNEKLFF
16	TRBV6-5	TRBJ2-1	TRBD2	NA	TGTGCCAGCAGTTACCGGTCTAGCGGGAGTATGGGTGAGCAGTTCTTC	CASSYRSSGSMGEQFF
18	TRBV12-5	TRBJ2-5	TRBD2	NA	TGTGCTAGTGGTTTGTTCCCCGAGACTAGCGGGAGGAGGGAGACCCAGTACTTC	CASGLFPETSGRRETQYF
13	TRBV27	TRBJ2-3	NA	NA	TGTGCCAGCAGTTTCGGGTACAGGGATACGCAGTATTTT	CASSFGYRDTQYF
13	TRBV30	TRBJ1-5	NA	NA	TGTGCCTGGAGCCCCGGGGACAATCAGCCCCAGCATTTT	CAWSPGDNQPQHF
15	TRBV4-3	TRBJ2-3	TRBD2	NA	TGCGCCAGCAGCCAAGATGTAGGGAGGGCAGATACGCAGTATTTT	CASSQDVGRADTQYF
13	TRBV5-1	TRBJ2-7	TRBD2	NA	TGCGCCAGCAGCTACCTGCGGGGGTACGAGCAGTACTTC	CASSYLRGYEQYF